What follows is one T cell receptor beta chain and its context. This clone was seen many times. Its specific antigen is unknown. No much larger clone is present one base from it, and per-base qualities are unavailable. This entry is derived from a study of metastatic and nonmetastatic thyroid tumors (dated by TCRdb to between 2020 and 2021). Background for the entire study: Repertoires were compared across peripheral blood and tumor or nodule tissue samples from malignant and benign thyroid patients.

Library creation used PCR. TCRdb shows the sequencer as Illumina HiSeq 4000. The TCR beta-chain CDR3 region of each patient was profiled by high-throughput sequencing. On the authors' methods: CDR3 differences across clinicopathological groups were used to build a classifier for discriminating distant-metastatic papillary thyroid cancer patients. To measure repertoire diversity the researchers used the Shannon index, while the Morisita-Horn index served to gauge how similar the tumor and blood repertoires were. TCRdb reprocessing: public reads trimmed at Q25 with fastp, clones called with MiXCR, in-frame beta chains kept. These V and J calls rely on TCRdb rather than the paper's analysis. The sample table shows tens of thousands of clones, and 25% are seen once. The ten biggest clones cover about 9% of the sample. No patient had received any treatment before thyroid surgery. Using T-cell receptor beta sequencing, the study looked back at clinical samples from patients collected from the early 2010s to the late 2010s.

V sheds 5 bases and J sheds 7 bases, leaving 15 bases between their ends. The CDR3 numbers 14 residues from cysteine through phenylalanine. The only DNA kept is the CDR3, 42 bases in frame from the first base. The germline V gene specifies SNHLY as CDR1 and FYNNEI as CDR2. Overall results and qualifications from the work: In both blood and tumor samples, TCR beta diversity was reported to be significantly higher in malignant tumors than in benign nodules.

The sequence was collected from a female donor with papillary thyroid cancer or a benign thyroid nodule (not recorded which). Some clones in this sample may be carry-over from other donors' samples. Sequenced input: blood. The chain joins TRBV2 to TRBJ2-1, and possibly TRBD2, on 5 matching bases. Read as DNA, the sequence is TGTGCCAGCAGTTCCGGGCTGCGGAGGAATGAGCAGTTCTTC. Its coded protein is CASSSGLRRNEQFF.